Here is one T cell receptor beta chain with its context. Its antigen is as yet unknown. The CDR3 totals 12 residues. The V gene lost 5 bases and the J gene lost 4 bases, with 8 bases spanning the gap. The germline gives CDR1 SGHAT, CDR2 FQDESV (reference sequence). The source of the sample is a study of shared clonotypes between healthy human individuals. Findings of the study overall: All-four-donor shared clonotypes had higher generation probabilities than non-shared clonotypes did. Among donors, the sharing of clonotypes was expected to be influenced by sequencing depth. Genetic and exposure-history diversity was limited by the few donors.

Sorted-subset replicate PCRs used about 200 ng of genomic DNA. This amount corresponded to 25,000 to 30,000 T cell genomes. Sequenced by immunoSEQ multiplex PCR; TCRdb stores in-frame clones only, minus some. This repertoire shows roughly 1,800,000 clones, about 95% found once; its top ten account for 1.2%. Only CD45RO-negative cells positively selected for CCR7 counted as naive CD8 cells, so terminally differentiated effector memory CD45RA+ cells were excluded. The clonotype originates from a man in his late teens or twenties in good health. The chain combines TRBV11-1 with TRBJ1-1, with TRBD1 as a possible D gene (5 bases). The specimen was naive CD8+ T cells sorted from blood. This CDR3 is CASSSRVTEAFF. The CDR3 coding sequence is TGTGCCAGCAGCAGCAGGGTCACTGAAGCTTTCTTT.